This T cell receptor (beta chain) was obtained from a study of CD4 T cells in relation to SARS-CoV-2 and coronaviruses. Study-level findings and limits: This crossreactivity analysis covered spike protein alone, no other viral proteins.

About this clone: Its antigen is undetermined.

Clones were sequenced by immunoSEQ multiplex PCR, and TCRdb holds only the in-frame ones, with some missing. Among 15,000 to 20,000 clones listed, around 70% were seen once. V dropped 1 base and J dropped 4 bases, with 13 bases sitting between them. CDR1 and CDR2 (germline): LGHDT, YNNKEL (reference sequence). This CDR3 has 15 amino acids. The unexposed donors gave CD4+ T cells in 2011-2018, prior to COVID-19. The cells were cultured for under 13 days before CD4+ T cells were isolated. Unexposed-donor CD4+ T cells were probed with SARS-CoV-2 S/N and four cold-coronavirus spikes, cells permitting. Fresh IL-2 medium replaced half the medium on days 3 and 7.

The TCR sequence derives from a human donor in good health. What was sequenced was CD4+ T cells from PBMCs, cultured in vitro. The V gene is TRBV3-1 (or the pseudogene TRBV3-2), the J gene TRBJ1-2; TRBD1 is a possible D gene (5 bases). DNA for the CDR3: TGTGCCAGCAGCCAAGGGGAGGGGCGCATCTATGGCTACACCTTC. This translates into CASSQGEGRIYGYTF.